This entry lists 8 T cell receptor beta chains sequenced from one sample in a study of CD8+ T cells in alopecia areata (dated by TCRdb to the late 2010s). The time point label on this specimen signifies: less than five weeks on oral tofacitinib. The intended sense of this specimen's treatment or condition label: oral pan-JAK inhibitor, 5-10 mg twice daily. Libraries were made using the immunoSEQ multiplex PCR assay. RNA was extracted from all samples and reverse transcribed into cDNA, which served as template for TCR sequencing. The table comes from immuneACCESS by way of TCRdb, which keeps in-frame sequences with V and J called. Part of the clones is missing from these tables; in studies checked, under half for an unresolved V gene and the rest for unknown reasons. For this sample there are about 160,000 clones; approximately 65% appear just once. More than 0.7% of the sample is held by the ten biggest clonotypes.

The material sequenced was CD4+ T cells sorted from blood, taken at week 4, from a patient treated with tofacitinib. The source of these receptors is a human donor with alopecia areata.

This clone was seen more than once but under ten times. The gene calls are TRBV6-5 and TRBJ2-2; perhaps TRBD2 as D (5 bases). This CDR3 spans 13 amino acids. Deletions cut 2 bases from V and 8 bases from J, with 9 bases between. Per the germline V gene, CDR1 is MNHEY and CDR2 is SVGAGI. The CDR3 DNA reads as TGTGCCAGCAGTTACCGGACTGCGGGGGAGCTGTTTTTT. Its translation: CASSYRTAGELFF.

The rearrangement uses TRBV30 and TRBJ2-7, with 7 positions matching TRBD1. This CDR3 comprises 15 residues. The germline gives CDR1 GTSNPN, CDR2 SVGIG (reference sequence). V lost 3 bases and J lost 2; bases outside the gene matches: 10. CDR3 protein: CAWRGLRDRAYEQYF. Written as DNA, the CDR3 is TGTGCCTGGAGAGGTCTCCGGGACAGAGCCTACGAGCAGTACTTC.

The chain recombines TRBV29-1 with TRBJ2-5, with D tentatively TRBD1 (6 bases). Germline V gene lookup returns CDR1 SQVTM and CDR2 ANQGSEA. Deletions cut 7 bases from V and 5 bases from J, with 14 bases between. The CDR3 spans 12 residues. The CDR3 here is CSGLQGAETQYF. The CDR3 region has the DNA TGCAGCGGATTACAGGGTGCGGAGACCCAGTACTTC.

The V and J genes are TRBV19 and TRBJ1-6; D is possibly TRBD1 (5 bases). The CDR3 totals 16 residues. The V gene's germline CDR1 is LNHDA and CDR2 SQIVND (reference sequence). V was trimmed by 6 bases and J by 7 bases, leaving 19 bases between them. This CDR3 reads CASSITGFPNNSPLHF. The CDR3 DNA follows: TGTGCCAGTAGCATCACAGGATTCCCGAACAATTCACCCCTCCACTTT.

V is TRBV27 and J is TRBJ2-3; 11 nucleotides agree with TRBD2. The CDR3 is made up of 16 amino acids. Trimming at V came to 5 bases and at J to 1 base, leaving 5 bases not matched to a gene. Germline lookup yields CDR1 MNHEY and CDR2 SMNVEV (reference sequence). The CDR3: CASSPLAGGRTDTQYF. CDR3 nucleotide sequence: TGTGCCAGCAGTCCGCTAGCGGGGGGACGCACAGATACGCAGTATTTT.

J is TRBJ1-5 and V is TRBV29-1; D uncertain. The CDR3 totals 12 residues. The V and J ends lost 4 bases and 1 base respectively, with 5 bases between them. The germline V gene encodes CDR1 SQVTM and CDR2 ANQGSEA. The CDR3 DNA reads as TGCAGCGTTGGTACCAGCAATCAGCCCCAGCATTTT. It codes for CSVGTSNQPQHF.

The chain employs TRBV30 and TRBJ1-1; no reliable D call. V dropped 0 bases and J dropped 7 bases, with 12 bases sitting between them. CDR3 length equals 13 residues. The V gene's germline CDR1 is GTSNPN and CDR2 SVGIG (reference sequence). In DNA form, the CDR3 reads TGTGCCTGGAGTGTACATGGGTTAAGTGAAGCTTTCTTT. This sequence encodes CAWSVHGLSEAFF.

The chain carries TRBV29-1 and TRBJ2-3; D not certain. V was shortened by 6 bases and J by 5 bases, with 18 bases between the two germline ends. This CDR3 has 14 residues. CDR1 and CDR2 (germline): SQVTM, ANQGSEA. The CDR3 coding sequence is TGCAGCGTCCTATCGGCGAGTGGGCGAGATACGCAGTATTTT. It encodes CSVLSASGRDTQYF.